The next 32 T cell receptor beta chains were all read from a single sample in a study of shared clonotypes between healthy human individuals. Method: immunoSEQ multiplex PCR; TCRdb's copy keeps in-frame clones and lacks some. The data show 2,500,000 or so clones, with just over 90% seen just once and 0.14% held by the top ten. Sequenced material: naive CD4+ T cells sorted from blood. As to subset: CD45RA+ positively selected. The origin of the receptors is a man aged 18 to 30 in good health.

V and J are TRBV5-1 and TRBJ1-1; D gene uncertain. V was pared by 1 base and J by 11 bases, with 9 bases between. CDR3 length: 11 residues. CDR1 SGHRS and CDR2 YFSETQ come from the germline V gene. CDR3 amino acids: CASSLNGVAFF. Written as DNA, the CDR3 is TGCGCCAGCAGCTTGAATGGGGTCGCTTTCTTT.

A note on this clone: Distinct nucleotide sequences in the sample also encode this CDR3. The J gene is TRBJ2-1, the V gene TRBV4-3, with D possibly TRBD2 on 6 matching bases. V gave up 0 bases and J gave up 9 bases, with 12 bases separating them. The germline V gene has CDR1 LGHNA and CDR2 YSLEER. The CDR3 covers 14 residues. CDR3 loop: CASSQEGGGAEQFF. The CDR3 DNA reads as TGCGCCAGCAGCCAAGAAGGCGGAGGGGCTGAGCAGTTCTTC.

The chain couples TRBV4-1 to TRBJ2-2, with TRBD1 as a possible D gene (7 bases). V was cut by 1 base and J by 8 bases, with 11 bases left in between. CDR1 is MGHRA, CDR2 YSYEKL, per germline. CDR3 length: 14 amino acids. CDR3 in DNA: TGCGCCAGCAGCCAAGGACAGGGACTGGGGGAGCTGTTTTTT. Translated: CASSQGQGLGELFF.

The V and J genes are TRBV12-5 and TRBJ2-1; perhaps TRBD2 as D (6 bases). V was pared by 6 bases and J by 5 bases, with 14 bases between. Germline-derived CDR1 and CDR2 are LGHNT and FRNRAP. The CDR3 is 14 amino acids. The chain's CDR3 is CASGTSGPDNEQFF. Written as DNA, the CDR3 is TGTGCTAGTGGCACGAGCGGGCCGGACAATGAGCAGTTCTTC.

The rearrangement links TRBV5-6 to TRBJ2-7; the D is unclear. This CDR3 comprises 13 residues. Trimming took off 0 bases at V and 3 bases at J, with 7 bases between the two ends. CDR1 is SGHDT and CDR2 is YYEEEE in the germline V gene. CDR3 residues: CASSLAQLYEQYF. The CDR3, as DNA: TGTGCCAGCAGCTTGGCTCAGCTCTACGAGCAGTACTTC.

V is TRBV30 and J is TRBJ2-1, with a tentative D call TRBD1 (5 bases). The germline V and J ends were trimmed by 2 bases and 2 bases, with 7 bases remaining between them. The CDR3 loop spans 13 amino acids. The germline V gene encodes CDR1 GTSNPN and CDR2 SVGIG (reference sequence). The CDR3 loop is CAWSSGTYNEQFF. Here the CDR3 DNA reads TGTGCCTGGAGTTCAGGGACCTACAATGAGCAGTTCTTC.

This clone has more than one count but fewer than ten. V usage is TRBV29-1 and J usage is TRBJ1-1; D is uncertain. This CDR3 is 13 amino acids long. Trimming pared 6 bases from V and 2 bases from J, leaving 13 bases between. Germline CDR1 reads SQVTM; CDR2 reads ANQGSEA. The CDR3 reads CSVEAEFNTEAFF. DNA of the CDR3: TGCAGCGTGGAGGCGGAATTCAACACTGAAGCTTTCTTT. Looking up the rest from reference TRBV29-1 and TRBJ1-1 gives the full variable domain: SAVISQKPSRDICQRGTSLTIQCQVDSQVTMMFWYRQQPGQSLTLIATANQGSEATYESGFVIDKFPISRPNLTFSTLTVSNMSPEDSSIYLCSVEAEFNTEAFFGQGTRLTVV.

The rearrangement uses TRBV30 and TRBJ2-2; 11 bases agree with TRBD2. V shed 1 base and J 10 bases; nucleotides not matched to a gene: 5. Per the germline V gene, CDR1 is GTSNPN and CDR2 is SVGIG (reference sequence). This CDR3 region has 14 residues. The CDR3 loop reads CAWSDLTSGEELFF. Here the CDR3 DNA reads TGTGCCTGGAGTGATTTGACTAGCGGGGAGGAGCTGTTTTTT. Supplemented by reference TRBV30 and TRBJ2-2, the full variable domain reads SQTIHQWPATLVQPVGSPLSLECTVEGTSNPNLYWYRQAAGRGLQLLFYSVGIGQISSEVPQNLSASRPQDRQFILSSKKLLLSDSGFYLCAWSDLTSGEELFFGEGSRLTVL.

This clone was seen a single time. The chain combines TRBV21-1 with TRBJ2-7; the listed D gene, TRBD2, was not tested against the DNA. TRBV21-1 has pseudogene status. This CDR3 comprises 10 residues. The CDR3 sequence: CASTLGEQYF. The CDR3 DNA is TGTGCCAGCACCCTAGGCGAGCAGTACTTC.

The chain couples TRBV7-9 to TRBJ2-1; TRBD2 might be the D (6 bases). The length of the CDR3 is 15 residues. In germline, CDR1 is SEHNR, CDR2 FQNEAQ (reference sequence). Deletions cut 5 bases from V and 0 bases from J, with 11 bases between. CDR3 in DNA: TGTGCCAGCAGCCCGAGCGGGCGCTCCTACAATGAGCAGTTCTTC. This gives the protein CASSPSGRSYNEQFF. Based on the CDR3 plus reference TRBV7-9 and TRBJ2-1, the full variable domain is DTGVSQNPRHKITKRGQNVTFRCDPISEHNRLYWYRQTLGQGPEFLTYFQNEAQLEKSRLLSDRFSAERPKGSFSTLEIQRTEQGDSAMYLCASSPSGRSYNEQFFGPGTRLTVL.

The V and J genes are TRBV19 and TRBJ1-5, with D perhaps TRBD1 (5 bases). The V gene lost 6 bases and the J gene lost 3 bases, with 12 bases spanning the gap. There are 14 residues in the CDR3. Looked up from germline, CDR1 is LNHDA and CDR2 is SQIVND (reference sequence). CDR3 sequence: CASSQGPTNQPQHF. CDR3 DNA sequence: TGTGCCAGTAGCCAGGGCCCTACCAATCAGCCCCAGCATTTT. The complete variable domain, with remaining parts taken from reference TRBV19 and TRBJ1-5, reads DGGITQSPKYLFRKEGQNVTLSCEQNLNHDAMYWYRQDPGQGLRLIYYSQIVNDFQKGDIAEGYSVSREKKESFPLTVTSAQKNPTAFYLCASSQGPTNQPQHFGDGTRLSIL.

With regard to this clone: Other nucleotide sequences in the sample specify the same CDR3. CDR3 in DNA: TGTGCCATCAGTGAGCCGAGCGGGAGCTCCTACGAGCAGTACTTC. Its translation is CAISEPSGSSYEQYF. The chain employs TRBV10-3 and TRBJ2-7; the match to TRBD2 covers 8 bases. Losses at the gene ends were 2 bases for V and 0 bases for J; bases not matched to a gene: 3. The CDR3 has 15 residues. CDR1 is ENHRY and CDR2 is SYGVKD in the germline V gene.

The V and J genes are TRBV29-1 and TRBJ2-1; 7 bases fit TRBD1. Germline CDR1 is SQVTM and CDR2 is ANQGSEA. CDR3 length: 13 amino acids. With V trimmed by 5 bases and J by 9 bases, 10 bases remained unmatched. CDR3 in DNA: TGCAGCGTTCTCCCTTCCACAGGGGCTGAGCAGTTCTTC. It encodes CSVLPSTGAEQFF.

The rearrangement links TRBV6-5 to TRBJ1-2, with 7 positions matching TRBD1. Germline assignment: CDR1 MNHEY and CDR2 SVGAGI. The V gene end was trimmed by 7 bases and the J gene end by 2 bases; junction bases not matched to a gene: 7. The CDR3 loop spans 14 amino acids. CDR3 region: CASKGQALNYGYTF. CDR3 coding DNA: TGTGCCAGCAAAGGACAGGCCCTAAACTATGGCTACACCTTC.

This chain links TRBV6-5 with TRBJ2-3, with D perhaps matching TRBD2 (6 bases). This CDR3 is built from 16 residues. V was trimmed by 4 bases and J by 0 bases, leaving 14 bases between them. CDR1 and CDR2 from the germline V gene are MNHEY and SVGAGI. CDR3 sequence (DNA): TGTGCCAGCAGTTCCCTCGGGAGCGTTAGCACAGATACGCAGTATTTT. Translation gives CASSSLGSVSTDTQYF.

The chain recombines TRBV2 with TRBJ2-6; TRBD1 aligns across 8 bases. The CDR3 extends over 16 amino acids. Germline-derived CDR1 and CDR2 are SNHLY and FYNNEI. V trimming: 7 bases; J trimming: 0 bases; junction bases outside the gene matches: 5. The CDR3 region is CASTQGAGSGANVLTF. CDR3 nucleotide sequence: TGTGCCAGCACGCAGGGGGCTGGCTCTGGGGCCAACGTCCTGACTTTC.

This clone has only one observation. This chain uses TRBV28 with TRBJ2-2, with 7 bases aligning to TRBD2. The J segment lost 1 base and the V segment lost 5 bases, leaving 1 base of the junction unmatched. The CDR3 length is 14 residues. Looked up from germline, CDR1 is MDHEN and CDR2 is SYDVKM. CDR3 coding DNA: TGTGCCAGCAGTCCGGGGGGGAACACCGGGGAGCTGTTTTTT. Residues: CASSPGGNTGELFF.

The V call is TRBV5-1, the J call TRBJ2-5; 7 nucleotides match TRBD2. V trimming: 4 bases; J trimming: 2 bases; junction bases outside the gene matches: 8. The CDR3 sequence is 15 residues long. Germline V gene data show CDR1 as SGHRS and CDR2 as YFSETQ. CDR3 residues: CASSQAGTNQETQYF. In DNA, the CDR3 is TGCGCCAGCAGCCAGGCAGGGACTAATCAAGAGACCCAGTACTTC.

This clone was detected only once. The gene calls are TRBV30 and TRBJ2-2; 7 nucleotides match TRBD1. The germline V gene has CDR1 GTSNPN and CDR2 SVGIG (reference sequence). With V trimmed by 6 bases and J by 1 base, 2 bases remained unmatched. The CDR3 length is 13 residues. In nucleotides, the CDR3 is TGTGCCTGCGGGACAGTGAACACCGGGGAGCTGTTTTTT. Translated, it gives CACGTVNTGELFF.

The rearrangement links TRBV7-2 to TRBJ1-2, with TRBD1 matching over 12 bases. The junction had 8 bases not matched to a gene; V was cut back by 0 bases and J by 6 bases. The germline gives CDR1 SGHTA, CDR2 FQGNSA. This CDR3 spans 17 amino acids. The CDR3 coding sequence is TGTGCCAGCAGCTTAGCCCGAAGGGACAGGGGGCAACATGGCTACACCTTC. Its protein is CASSLARRDRGQHGYTF.

The chain carries TRBV5-6 and TRBJ2-2; D tentatively fits TRBD1 or TRBD2 (5 bases each). This CDR3 has 15 amino acids. The germline V gene has CDR1 SGHDT and CDR2 YYEEEE. V dropped 7 bases and J dropped 6 bases, with 19 bases sitting between them. Here the CDR3 reads CASFARDQVAGELFF. For the CDR3, the DNA is TGTGCCAGCTTCGCCCGGGACCAGGTGGCCGGGGAGCTGTTTTTT.

The chain links TRBV18 to TRBJ2-1, with 12 bases matching TRBD2. The V and J ends lost 5 bases and 3 bases, in that order; junction bases with no gene match: 8. The CDR3 sequence is 17 residues long. Per the germline V gene, CDR1 is KGHSH and CDR2 is LQKENI. As DNA, the CDR3 is TGTGCCAGCTCAGCCGGAACTAGCGGGAGGAACTACAATGAGCAGTTCTTC. Its translation: CASSAGTSGRNYNEQFF.

This rearrangement joins TRBV6-1 to TRBJ2-1, with TRBD1 matching 11 bases. The CDR3 is 16 residues long. Trimming at V came to 4 bases and at J to 3 bases, leaving 5 bases not matched to a gene. Germline assignment: CDR1 MNHNS and CDR2 SASEGT. The CDR3 DNA follows: TGTGCCAGCAGTGGATGGACAGGGGGCTTCTACAATGAGCAGTTCTTC. Amino acid sequence: CASSGWTGGFYNEQFF.

The chain couples TRBV18 to TRBJ2-7; 11 bases are shared with TRBD2. The V gene's germline CDR1 is KGHSH and CDR2 LQKENI. The trim removed 1 base at V and 4 bases at J, leaving 3 bases unmatched. The CDR3 is made up of 15 amino acids. The CDR3 here is CASSPLAGGRYEQYF. The CDR3 coding sequence is TGTGCCAGCTCACCACTAGCGGGAGGGCGGTACGAGCAGTACTTC. Complete variable domain (other parts from reference TRBV18 and TRBJ2-7): NAGVMQNPRHLVRRRGQEARLRCSPMKGHSHVYWYRQLPEEGLKFMVYLQKENIIDESGMPKERFSAEFPKEGPSILRIQQVVRGDSAAYFCASSPLAGGRYEQYFGPGTRLTVT.

This clone has a single count. The rearrangement links TRBV9 to TRBJ2-7; 9 bases are a match to TRBD1. Germline loops: CDR1 SGDLS, CDR2 YYNGEE. CDR3 length: 16 residues. The trim removed 3 bases at V and 3 bases at J, leaving 10 bases unmatched. CDR3 bases: TGTGCCAGCAGCGCTACCTCCGGGACAGGGTTCTACGAGCAGTACTTC. It codes for CASSATSGTGFYEQYF.

The chain employs TRBV7-9 and TRBJ2-5; D is perhaps TRBD2 (5 bases). V was trimmed by 11 bases and J by 5 bases, leaving 24 bases between them. Germline V gene data show CDR1 as SEHNR and CDR2 as FQNEAQ (reference sequence). The CDR3 spans 15 residues. The CDR3 loop is CASQTGSWELETQYF. The CDR3 bases are TGTGCCTCGCAAACTGGGAGTTGGGAATTGGAGACCCAGTACTTC. The full variable domain, with the rest looked up from reference TRBV7-9 and TRBJ2-5, is DTGVSQNPRHKITKRGQNVTFRCDPISEHNRLYWYRQTLGQGPEFLTYFQNEAQLEKSRLLSDRFSAERPKGSFSTLEIQRTEQGDSAMYLCASQTGSWELETQYFGPGTRLLVL.

The chain is built from TRBV2 and TRBJ1-3; possibly TRBD1 for D (6 bases). CDR3 length equals 15 residues. V was clipped by 5 bases and J by 2 bases, with 13 bases between them. The germline gives CDR1 SNHLY, CDR2 FYNNEI. This chain's CDR3 is CASSYGTTPGNTIYF. The CDR3 DNA follows: TGTGCCAGCAGTTACGGGACAACCCCTGGAAACACCATATATTTT.

This chain uses TRBV28 with TRBJ2-2; TRBD1 aligns across 7 bases. The CDR3 is 16 amino acids. Germline assignment: CDR1 MDHEN and CDR2 SYDVKM. The J segment lost 5 bases and the V segment lost 3 bases, leaving 9 bases of the junction unmatched. As DNA, the CDR3 is TGTGCCAGCAGTTTTCAGACAGGGCTAAAGACCGGGGAGCTGTTTTTT. This translates into CASSFQTGLKTGELFF.

The gene calls are TRBV9 and TRBJ2-2, with unresolved D. The CDR3 runs 15 residues. V was shortened by 1 base and J by 3 bases, with 10 bases between the two germline ends. Germline values: CDR1 SGDLS, CDR2 YYNGEE. CDR3 nucleotide sequence: TGTGCCAGCAGCGTATTTGCGATGTACACCGGGGAGCTGTTTTTT. As protein: CASSVFAMYTGELFF.

Details on this clone: Other DNA variants within this sample encode the same CDR3. The CDR3 here is CASSLGGYSNQPQHF. The CDR3 DNA reads as TGTGCCAGCAGCTTGGGAGGGTATAGCAATCAGCCCCAGCATTTT. This chain links TRBV7-2 with TRBJ1-5; D gene uncertain. Germline assignment: CDR1 SGHTA and CDR2 FQGNSA. Trimming stripped 3 bases from V and 0 bases from J, with 9 bases between. CDR3 length equals 15 residues.

The V gene is TRBV2, the J gene TRBJ2-3, with TRBD2 matching 11 bases. The CDR3 has 15 residues. Germline V gene sequence: CDR1 SNHLY, CDR2 FYNNEI. After removal of 5 bases from V and 8 bases from J, the junction contained 9 bases not matched to a gene. The CDR3 coding sequence is TGTGCCAGCAGTCCCTTAGCGGGGGGGTCAGGTACGCAGTATTTT. Protein product: CASSPLAGGSGTQYF.

The chain couples TRBV19 to TRBJ1-6, with TRBD1 identical over 7 bases. The CDR3 spans 15 residues. Germline CDR1 reads LNHDA; CDR2 reads SQIVND (reference sequence). V lost 4 bases to trimming and J lost 4 bases; unmatched junction nucleotides: 4. The CDR3 DNA reads as TGTGCCAGTAGTACAGGGGGGGGGTATAATTCACCCCTCCACTTT. Protein: CASSTGGGYNSPLHF.